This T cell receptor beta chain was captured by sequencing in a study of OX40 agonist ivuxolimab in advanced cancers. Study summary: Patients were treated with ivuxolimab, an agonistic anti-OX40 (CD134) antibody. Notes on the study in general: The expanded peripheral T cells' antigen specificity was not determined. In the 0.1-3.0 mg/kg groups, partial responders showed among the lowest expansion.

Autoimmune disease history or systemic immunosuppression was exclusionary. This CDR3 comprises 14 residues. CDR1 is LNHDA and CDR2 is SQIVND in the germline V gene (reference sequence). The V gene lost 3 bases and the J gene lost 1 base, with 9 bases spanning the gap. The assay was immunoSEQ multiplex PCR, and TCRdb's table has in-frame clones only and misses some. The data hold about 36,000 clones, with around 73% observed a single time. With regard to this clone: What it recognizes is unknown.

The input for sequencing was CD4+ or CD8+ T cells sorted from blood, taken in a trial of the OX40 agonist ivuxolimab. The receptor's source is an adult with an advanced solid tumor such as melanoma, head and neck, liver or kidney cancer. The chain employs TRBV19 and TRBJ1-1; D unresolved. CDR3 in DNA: TGTGCCAGTAGTATTCTTCTGCAGAACACTGAAGCTTTCTTT. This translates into CASSILLQNTEAFF.